This T cell receptor (beta chain) was identified in a study of control samples from healthy donors and cancer patients. This table comes from immunoSEQ multiplex PCR, and its TCRdb copy is limited to in-frame clones, with some not included. This sample has tens of thousands of clones, with approximately 84% found just once. The germline V gene encodes CDR1 LNHDA and CDR2 SQIVND (reference sequence). V shed 5 bases and J shed 7 bases, with 12 bases lying between them. The length of the CDR3 is 14 residues. The origin of this receptor is a man aged 50-60 years in good health. Sequenced: blood. The chain links TRBV19 to TRBJ1-6; TRBD1 is a possible D gene (5 bases). The CDR3 nucleotides read TGTGCCAGTAGTCCGGGGACGGGGAATTCACCCCTCCACTTT. This codes for CASSPGTGNSPLHF.